The 14 T cell receptor beta chains presented below share a single source sample, sequenced in a study of breast tumors, draining lymph nodes, adjacent tissues. The lymph nodes were axillary draining lymph nodes from breast cancer patients. A single record per CDR3 protein comes from TCRdb applying MiXCR to the multiplex PCR reads. Of 200,000 to 300,000 distinct CDR3 sequences detected, over 30% appear once; the ten largest clones hold over 0.95%. Sequenced: axillary lymph node tissue. These receptor sequences come from a female donor with breast cancer. Some clones in this sample may be carry-over from other donors' samples.

The table lists this clonotype with many counts. The chain employs TRBV5-6 and TRBJ2-1; no clear D gene. CDR3 size: 12 residues. V was shortened by 4 bases and J by 10 bases, with 12 bases between the two germline ends. Germline V gives CDR1 SGHDT, CDR2 YYEEEE. The CDR3 sequence is CASSPSGREQFF. The DNA of the CDR3 is TGTGCCAGCAGCCCCAGTGGAAGGGAGCAGTTCTTC.

The rearrangement links TRBV20-1 to TRBJ2-1, with D unresolved. Trimming left V 3 bases short and J 12 bases short, with 15 bases between. Germline V gene data show CDR1 as DFQATT and CDR2 as SNEGSKA (reference sequence). The CDR3 totals 12 residues. CDR3 nucleotides: TGCAGTGCTAGCGTTAATACAGATACGCAGTTCTTC. The encoded protein is CSASVNTDTQFF.

This clonotype was observed at least ten times. The rearrangement links TRBV7-2 to TRBJ1-4, with TRBD1 as a possible D gene (6 bases). From germline, CDR1 is SGHTA and CDR2 FQGNSA. Between the trimmed V and J ends, which lost 4 bases and 6 bases, there was a span of 12 bases. This CDR3 has 14 amino acids. The DNA of the CDR3 is TGTGCCAGCAGCTCTGGCAGGGGAGATGAAAAACTGTTTTTT. As protein: CASSSGRGDEKLFF.

V and J are TRBV7-9 and TRBJ1-5; TRBD1 aligns across 8 bases. Trimming cost V 8 bases and J 6 bases; bases outside gene matches: 21. Germline CDR1 is SEHNR and CDR2 is FQNEAQ (reference sequence). The CDR3 is 18 amino acids. This chain's CDR3 is CASSPSGYRDRTTQPQHF. CDR3 coding DNA: TGTGCCAGCTCACCATCAGGCTACCGGGACAGGACCACTCAGCCCCAGCATTTT.

The V and J genes are TRBV25-1 and TRBJ2-5, with 7 bases that match TRBD1. Germline-derived CDR1 and CDR2 are MGHDK and SYGVNS. Unmatched junction bases numbered 7, after V lost 4 bases and J lost 5 bases. The CDR3 contains 14 residues. The CDR3 nucleotides are TGTGCCAGCAGTGCTAGACAGGGTGGGGAGACCCAGTACTTC. Amino acid sequence: CASSARQGGETQYF.

About this clonotype: Possible read error: a much larger clone is one base away. This sequence joins TRBV19 and TRBJ2-3; D is possibly TRBD2 (6 bases). CDR3 length equals 15 residues. In germline, CDR1 is LNHDA, CDR2 SQIVND (reference sequence). CDR3 nucleotide sequence: TGTGCCAGTGACAACGGCGGGAAGATCACAGATGCGCAGTATTTT. It specifies CASDNGGKITDAQYF.

There are many counts of this clonotype. CDR3 sequence reads: CASSLAIFQGFNEQFF. The CDR3 DNA is TGTGCCAGCAGCTTAGCGATCTTCCAGGGTTTCAATGAGCAGTTCTTC. The chain is built from TRBV7-6 and TRBJ2-1, with a tentative D call TRBD1 (5 bases). The germline CDR1 and CDR2 sequences are SGHVS and FNYEAQ. V shed 0 bases and J shed 6 bases, with 15 bases lying between them. The CDR3 extends over 16 amino acids.

This clonotype was detected many times. The rearrangement uses TRBV20-1 and TRBJ2-3, with D possibly being TRBD1 (6 bases). CDR3 length: 15 amino acids. CDR1 and CDR2 from the germline V gene are DFQATT and SNEGSKA (reference sequence). Trimming removed 4 bases from V and 1 base from J, with 15 bases in between. CDR3 coding DNA: TGCAGTGCTAAAGGAGGCAGGGGCGGCACAGATACGCAGTATTTT. Translating it yields CSAKGGRGGTDTQYF.

The chain links TRBV29-1 to TRBJ1-1; D not resolved. CDR3 length equals 13 residues. Germline V CDR1 and CDR2: SQVTM, ANQGSEA. Between the trimmed V and J ends, which lost 4 bases and 0 bases, there was a span of 9 bases. CDR3 DNA sequence: TGCAGCGTTGTCGGCATTTTGAACACTGAAGCTTTCTTT. It specifies CSVVGILNTEAFF. The entire variable domain, with the rest obtained from reference TRBV29-1 and TRBJ1-1, is as follows: SAVISQKPSRDICQRGTSLTIQCQVDSQVTMMFWYRQQPGQSLTLIATANQGSEATYESGFVIDKFPISRPNLTFSTLTVSNMSPEDSSIYLCSVVGILNTEAFFGQGTRLTVV.

The rearrangement joins TRBV7-3 to TRBJ2-1, with a weak D call TRBD2 (6 bases). Germline loops: CDR1 SGHTA, CDR2 FQGTGA. With 5 bases removed from V and 1 base from J, the gap between germline ends came to 12 bases. The CDR3 is 15 residues long. The CDR3 DNA is TGTGCCAGCAGCATGTCCAGCGGGTCCTACAATGAGCAGTTCTTC. Amino acid sequence: CASSMSSGSYNEQFF.

About this clonotype: The CDR3 ends on some other residue instead of the conserved phenylalanine or tryptophan, so this is likely a read error. Because the CDR3's place on the DNA is in doubt, the DNA is left out and the CDR3 is given as listed by TCRdb. The V gene is TRBV10-3, the J gene TRBJ1-6. From its first to its last residue, the CDR3 has 9 amino acids. Germline V gene data show CDR1 as ENHRY and CDR2 as SYGVKD. CDR3 residues: CAISELASL.

This clonotype occurred a few times. The rearrangement joins TRBV27 to TRBJ2-6, with D maybe TRBD1 (6 bases). This CDR3 is 15 amino acids long. The V and J ends lost 6 bases and 0 bases respectively, with 9 bases between them. The V gene's germline CDR1 is MNHEY and CDR2 SMNVEV (reference sequence). DNA for the CDR3: TGTGCCAGCAGCGGACAGTCCTCTGGGGCCAACGTCCTGACTTTC. This codes for CASSGQSSGANVLTF.

This clonotype has a count of ten or more. The J gene is TRBJ1-6, the V gene TRBV12-3 or TRBV12-4; possibly TRBD1 for D (6 bases). The CDR3 length is 14 residues. Trimming took off 3 bases at V and 8 bases at J, with 11 bases between the two ends. The CDR3 coding sequence is TGTGCCAGCAGTTTCAGACAGGTTGATTCACCCCTCCACTTT. Translation gives CASSFRQVDSPLHF.

This clonotype was detected many times. The rearrangement links TRBV7-8 to TRBJ1-5; perhaps TRBD1 as D (6 bases). The V end lost 2 bases, the J end lost 1 base, and 9 bases lay between the germline ends. This CDR3 has 15 amino acids. Germline CDR1 and CDR2: SGHVS and FQNEAQ. The CDR3 loop is CASSLLRGSNQPQHF. The CDR3, as DNA: TGTGCCAGCAGCTTACTAAGGGGGAGCAATCAGCCCCAGCATTTT.